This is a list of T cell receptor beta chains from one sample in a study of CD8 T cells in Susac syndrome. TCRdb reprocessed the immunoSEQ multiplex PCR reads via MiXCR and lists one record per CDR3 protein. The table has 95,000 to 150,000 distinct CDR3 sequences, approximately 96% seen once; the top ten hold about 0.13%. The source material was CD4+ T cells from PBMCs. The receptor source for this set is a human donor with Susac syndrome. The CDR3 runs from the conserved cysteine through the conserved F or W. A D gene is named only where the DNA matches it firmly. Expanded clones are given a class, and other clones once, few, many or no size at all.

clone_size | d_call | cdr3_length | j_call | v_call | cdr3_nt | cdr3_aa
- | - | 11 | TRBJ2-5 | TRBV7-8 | TGTGCCAGCAGCCGCGGTGCGACCCAGTACTTC | CASSRGATQYF
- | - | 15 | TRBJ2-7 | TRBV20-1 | TGCAGTGCTAGAGACCGTATCCGTGGGACGAGAGAGCAGTACTTC | CSARDRIRGTREQYF
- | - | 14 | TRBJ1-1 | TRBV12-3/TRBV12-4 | TGTGCCAGCAGTTTAGCAGGGAGGAACACTGAAGCTTTCTTT | CASSLAGRNTEAFF
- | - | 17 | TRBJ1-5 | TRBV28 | TGTGCCAGCAGTCCCCTCAACCGGGTCAGGAGCAATCAGCCCCAGCATTTT | CASSPLNRVRSNQPQHF
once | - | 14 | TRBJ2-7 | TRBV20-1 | TGCAGTGCTAGAGATCTGGAACAGACCTACGAGCAGTACTTC | CSARDLEQTYEQYF
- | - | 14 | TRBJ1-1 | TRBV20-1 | TGCAGTGCTAGAGATCCAGTGCATAACACTGAAGCTTTCTTT | CSARDPVHNTEAFF
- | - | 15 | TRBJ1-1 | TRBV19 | TGTGCCAGTAGTATAGATAACAGGGCGAACACTGAAGCTTTCTTT | CASSIDNRANTEAFF
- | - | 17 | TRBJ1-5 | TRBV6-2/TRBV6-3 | TGTGCCAGCAGTCCTCCGTGGCAGGTTCATAGCAATCAGCCCCAGCATTTT | CASSPPWQVHSNQPQHF
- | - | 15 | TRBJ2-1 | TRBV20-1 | TGCAGTGCTAGTCTAGGGGCTCCCTCCTACAATGAGCAGTTCTTC | CSASLGAPSYNEQFF
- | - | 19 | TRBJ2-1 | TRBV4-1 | TGCGCCAGCAGCGGGCGTACAGATTCCCCCGATAGCTCCTACAATGAGCAGTTCTTC | CASSGRTDSPDSSYNEQFF
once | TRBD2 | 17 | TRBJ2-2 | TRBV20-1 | TGCAGTGCTAGGGACGGGAGGGCGGGAGCGAACACCGGGGAGCTGTTTTTT | CSARDGRAGANTGELFF
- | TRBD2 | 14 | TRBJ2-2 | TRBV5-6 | TGTGCCAGCAGCCGGGGGGGAGGAATCGGGGAGCTGTTTTTT | CASSRGGGIGELFF
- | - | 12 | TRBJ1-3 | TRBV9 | TGTGCCAGCAGCGTAGGAGGAAACACCATATATTTT | CASSVGGNTIYF
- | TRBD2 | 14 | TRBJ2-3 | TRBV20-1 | TGCAGTGCTCAGCGGGAGTTCTTTTCGGATACGCAGTATTTT | CSAQREFFSDTQYF
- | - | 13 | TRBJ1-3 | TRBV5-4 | TGTGCCAGCAGCTTGTATAAAGGAAACACCATATATTTT | CASSLYKGNTIYF
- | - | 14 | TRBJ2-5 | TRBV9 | TGTGCCAGCAGTCCAGCTTCCGTCCAAGAGACCCAGTACTTC | CASSPASVQETQYF
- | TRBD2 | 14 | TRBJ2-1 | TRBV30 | TGTGCCTGGAAACTAGCGGGCTCCTACAATGAGCAGTTCTTC | CAWKLAGSYNEQFF
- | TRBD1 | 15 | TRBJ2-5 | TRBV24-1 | TGTGCCACCAGTGATGCTCACAGGGGCCAAGAGACCCAGTACTTC | CATSDAHRGQETQYF
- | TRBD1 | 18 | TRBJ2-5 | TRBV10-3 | TGTGCCATCAGTGATCCCTCCTCGGACAGGGTAACACAAGAGACCCAGTACTTC | CAISDPSSDRVTQETQYF
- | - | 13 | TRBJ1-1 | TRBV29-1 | TGCAGCGCCCGAGGACCGGGTGGGACTGAAGCTTTCTTT | CSARGPGGTEAFF
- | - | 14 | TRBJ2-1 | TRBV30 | TGTGCCTGGAGTTCGGGGGCAACCTACAATGAGCAGTTCTTC | CAWSSGATYNEQFF
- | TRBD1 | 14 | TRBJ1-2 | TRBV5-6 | TGTGCCAGCAGCCATAAGGGACAGGCCTATGGCTACACCTTC | CASSHKGQAYGYTF
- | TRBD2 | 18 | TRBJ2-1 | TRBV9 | TGTGCCAGCAGCGTAGCACCTGGGGGGACTAGCGGGAACAATGAGCAGTTCTTC | CASSVAPGGTSGNNEQFF
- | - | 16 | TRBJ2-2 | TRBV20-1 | TGCAGTGTCAGACGGCCGGGTAGCGCGAACACCGGGGAGCTGTTTTTT | CSVRRPGSANTGELFF
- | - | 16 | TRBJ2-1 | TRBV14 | TGTGCCAGCAGCCAAGATACCGTCCGGGCCTACAATGAGCAGTTCTTC | CASSQDTVRAYNEQFF
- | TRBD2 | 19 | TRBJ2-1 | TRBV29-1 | TGCAGCGTGGCGAAGAGACTAGCGGGAGGGGGCAGCTCCTACAATGAGCAGTTCTTC | CSVAKRLAGGGSSYNEQFF
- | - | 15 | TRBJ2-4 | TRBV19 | TGTGCCAGTAGTATGGGGGCCCTAGCCAAAAACATTCAGTACTTC | CASSMGALAKNIQYF
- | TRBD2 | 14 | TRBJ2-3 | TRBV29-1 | TGCAGCGTCGGGACTAGCAGTTACACAGATACGCAGTATTTT | CSVGTSSYTDTQYF
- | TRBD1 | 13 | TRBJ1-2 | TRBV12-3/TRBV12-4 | TGTGCCAGCAGTTTGTGGGACAGAAATGGCTACACCTTC | CASSLWDRNGYTF
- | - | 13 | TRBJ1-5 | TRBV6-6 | TGTGCCAGCAGTTACCAAGACAATCAGCCCCAGCATTTT | CASSYQDNQPQHF
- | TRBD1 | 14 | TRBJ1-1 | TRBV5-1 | TGCGCCAGCAGAAGACAGGGGATGAACACTGAAGCTTTCTTT | CASRRQGMNTEAFF
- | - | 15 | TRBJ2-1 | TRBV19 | TGTGCCAGTAGTATATCCCCGTCACCATACAATGAGCAGTTCTTC | CASSISPSPYNEQFF
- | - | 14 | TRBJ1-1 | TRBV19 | TGTGCCAGTAGTTCTCGACCGAGGGACACTGAAGCTTTCTTT | CASSSRPRDTEAFF
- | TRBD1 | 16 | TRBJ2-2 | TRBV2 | TGTGCCAGCAGTGAAGCGGGGGACAGGAACACCGGGGAGCTGTTTTTT | CASSEAGDRNTGELFF
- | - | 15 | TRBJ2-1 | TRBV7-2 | TGTGCCAGCAGCTTAGGACAGTTAACCTACAATGAGCAGTTCTTC | CASSLGQLTYNEQFF
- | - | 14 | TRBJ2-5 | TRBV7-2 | TGTGCCAGCAGCCGTTTTGATCTGCGAGAGACCCAGTACTTC | CASSRFDLRETQYF
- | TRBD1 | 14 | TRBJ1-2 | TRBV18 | TGTGCCAGCTCACCGGGACAGGGGAACTATGGCTACACCTTC | CASSPGQGNYGYTF
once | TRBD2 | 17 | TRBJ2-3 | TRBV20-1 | TGCAGTGCTAGTGATCTCCTCGGGAGGGGAATCACAGATACGCAGTATTTT | CSASDLLGRGITDTQYF
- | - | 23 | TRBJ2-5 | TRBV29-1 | - | CSVSRIQETQYFGPQQIGETQYF
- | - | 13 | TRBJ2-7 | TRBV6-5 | TGTGCCAGCAGTTCCCTCCAGGTCTACGGGCAGTACTTC | CASSSLQVYGQYF
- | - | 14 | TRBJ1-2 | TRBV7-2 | TGTGCCAGCAGCTTAGAGCCGTCATCCTATGGCTACACCTTC | CASSLEPSSYGYTF
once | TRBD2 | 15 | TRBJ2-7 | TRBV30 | TGTGCCTGGAGTGTACGTCCGGGGGGCTCCTACGAGCAGTACTTC | CAWSVRPGGSYEQYF
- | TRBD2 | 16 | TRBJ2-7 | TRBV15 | TGTGCCACCAGCAGAGATAGGACTAGCGGGAGCTACGAGCAGTACTTC | CATSRDRTSGSYEQYF
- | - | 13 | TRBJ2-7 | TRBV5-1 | TGCGCCAGCAGCTTGGAGGGCAGGAACGAGCAGTACTTC | CASSLEGRNEQYF
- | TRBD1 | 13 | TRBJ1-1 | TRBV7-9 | TGTGCCAGCAGCCCCGGACAGGGGACTGAAGCTTTCTTT | CASSPGQGTEAFF
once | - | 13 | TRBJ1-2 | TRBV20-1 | TGCAGTGCTGTAGCGTTTGGGGACTATGGCTACACCTTC | CSAVAFGDYGYTF
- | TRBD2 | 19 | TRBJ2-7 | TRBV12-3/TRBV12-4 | TGTGCCAGCAGCCCCCCTTGGGCTACCCTAGCGGTTCGAACCTACGAGCAGTACTTC | CASSPPWATLAVRTYEQYF
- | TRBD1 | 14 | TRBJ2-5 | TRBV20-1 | TGCAGTGCTAGAGATGTACAGGGGGCAAAGACCCAGTACTTC | CSARDVQGAKTQYF
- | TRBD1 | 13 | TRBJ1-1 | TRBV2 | TGTGCCAGCAGGGCAGGACAGGGCACTGAAGCTTTCTTT | CASRAGQGTEAFF
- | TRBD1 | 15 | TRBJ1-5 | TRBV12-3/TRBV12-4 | TGTGCCAGCAGTAGAGGGACAGGGGAGAATCAGCCCCAGCATTTT | CASSRGTGENQPQHF
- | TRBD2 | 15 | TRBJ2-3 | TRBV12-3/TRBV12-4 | TGTGCCAGCAGGCTACTAGCGGGAGTGGCAGATACGCAGTATTTT | CASRLLAGVADTQYF